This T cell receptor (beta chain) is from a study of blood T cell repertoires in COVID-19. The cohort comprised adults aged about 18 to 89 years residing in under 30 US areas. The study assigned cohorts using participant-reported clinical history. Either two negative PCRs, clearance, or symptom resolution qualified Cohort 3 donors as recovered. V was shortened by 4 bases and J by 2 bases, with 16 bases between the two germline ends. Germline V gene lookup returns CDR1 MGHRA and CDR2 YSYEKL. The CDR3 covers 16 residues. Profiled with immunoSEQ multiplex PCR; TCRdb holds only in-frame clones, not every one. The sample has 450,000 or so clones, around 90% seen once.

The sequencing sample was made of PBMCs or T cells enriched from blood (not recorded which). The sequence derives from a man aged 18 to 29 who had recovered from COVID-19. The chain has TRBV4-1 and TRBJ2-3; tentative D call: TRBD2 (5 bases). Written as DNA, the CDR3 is TGCGCCAGCAGCCTTACTAGGGTTGTTTACACAGATACGCAGTATTTT. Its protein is CASSLTRVVYTDTQYF.